This TCR beta chain was profiled in a study of Tregs in tolerant kidney transplant recipients. Study-wide results and limits: Antigen-driven expansion was suggested because donor-specific Tregs expanded more than all Tregs in tolerant patients. Some patients' samples used different primers over time, so nucleotide sequences weren't comparable.

Recipients received nonmyeloablative bone marrow transplants from related graft donors, with transient mixed chimerism. CD4+CD25+CD127- Tregs, CD4+CD25- non-Tregs, CD4 and CD8 cells were sorted. Note on this clone: The antigen remains unidentified.

Profiled with immunoSEQ multiplex PCR; TCRdb holds only in-frame clones, not every one. Among tens of thousands of clones listed, 80% to 95% were seen once. Germline CDR1 SGHDT, CDR2 YYEEEE. This CDR3 region has 18 residues. V dropped 2 bases and J dropped 11 bases, with 31 bases sitting between them. The origin of this receptor is a human patient who received a combined kidney and bone marrow transplant. The graft donor may be the source of some T cells. Sequencing used CD4+ T cells from blood (PBMCs), obtained 12 months after the transplant. The chain carries TRBV5-6 and TRBJ2-5, with TRBD1 as a possible D gene (6 bases). CDR3 sequence (DNA): TGTGCCAGCAGCTTTGGGGGCGGTACGAGAGGGGACCCTACGACGCAGTACTTC. The encoded protein is CASSFGGGTRGDPTTQYF.